Listed here are 5 T cell receptor beta chains from one sample, sequenced in a study of cytomegalovirus exposure and HLA in healthy donors. 60 Vbeta and 13 Jbeta primers were used in PCR. Repertoires were generated with immunoSEQ multiplex PCR, while TCRdb's copy carries only in-frame clones and drops some. The table lists some 160,000 clones, around 73% of them singletons. The sample was PBMCs. These receptor sequences come from a woman aged 18-29 years in good health and CMV-seropositive.

This clone was observed a few times. The V gene is TRBV4-3, the J gene TRBJ2-1; TRBD2 aligns across 8 bases. Germline CDR1 and CDR2: LGHNA and YSLEER. V was pared by 0 bases and J by 5 bases, with 6 bases of the junction left unmatched. The CDR3 consists of 16 residues. This chain's CDR3 is CASSQDGSGENNEQFF. The CDR3 DNA is TGCGCCAGCAGCCAAGATGGTAGCGGGGAAAACAATGAGCAGTTCTTC.

J is TRBJ1-5 and V is TRBV6-5, with 8 bases lining up with TRBD1. CDR3 length equals 14 residues. Trimming at V came to 6 bases and at J to 4 bases, leaving 5 bases not matched to a gene. Germline loops: CDR1 MNHEY, CDR2 SVGAGI. In DNA, the CDR3 is TGTGCCAGCAGGGAGACAGGGGTGAATCAGCCCCAGCATTTT. Its translation is CASRETGVNQPQHF.

The chain employs TRBV5-8 and TRBJ1-1, with 9 nucleotides matching TRBD1. The CDR3 extends over 13 amino acids. Germline lookup yields CDR1 SGHTS and CDR2 YDEGEE. After removal of 4 bases from V and 8 bases from J, the junction contained 6 bases not matched to a gene. Here the CDR3 reads CASSVTGGAEAFF. The CDR3 coding sequence is TGTGCCAGCAGCGTTACAGGGGGCGCGGAAGCTTTCTTT.

This chain connects TRBV5-1 to TRBJ1-3; D call uncertain. Trimming left V 0 bases short and J 0 bases short, with 16 bases between. This CDR3 spans 18 amino acids. Germline-derived CDR1 and CDR2 are SGHRS and YFSETQ. CDR3 sequence: CASSLAGYGSYSGNTIYF. The CDR3 DNA follows: TGCGCCAGCAGCTTGGCCGGGTACGGCAGTTACTCTGGAAACACCATATATTTT.

This sequence joins TRBV7-9 and TRBJ2-7; 7 bases agree with TRBD1. CDR1 and CDR2 (germline): SEHNR, FQNEAQ (reference sequence). The CDR3 is made up of 15 amino acids. With 5 bases clipped from V and 0 bases from J, the junction kept 7 bases outside the gene matches. CDR3 sequence: CASSHSDRSSYEQYF. The CDR3 bases are TGTGCCAGCAGCCATTCGGACAGGAGCTCCTACGAGCAGTACTTC.